This T cell receptor beta chain was obtained from a study of T cell responses to AZD1222 COVID-19 vaccine (dated by TCRdb to the early 2020s). About the full investigation: A total of around 240 trial participants underwent TCR sequencing, of whom more than 200 had received two doses of AZD1222 and about 25 had received two doses of the MenACWY control vaccine. Enrollment into the trials was organized by age into subgroups of 18-55, 56-69 and 70-plus years, and those subgroups contained about 160, 30 and 59 TCR-sequenced participants, respectively. Overall results and qualifications from the work: The 56-69-year group was small, and its depth increase did not reach significance, likely because of low power. After two AZD1222 doses, spike-specific TCR breadth and depth were significantly higher than at day 0 and than in MenACWY recipients. Only 5 to 7 AZD1222 recipients were SARS-CoV-2 seropositive at baseline, limiting conclusions about previously exposed vaccinees. Because no samples from the day 14 peak response were available, repertoires could be characterized only after the peak T cell response. The vaccine-associated CD4 TCRs covered the entire spike protein, and the dominant responses fell in regions 160-218 and 743-854. Nearly half of unique spike-specific TCRs reportedly recognized epitopes outside regions mutated in the B.1.351 and B.1.1.7 variants. Participants were mostly white British and included more females than males, and it was suggested by the authors that clonal diversity may have been underestimated.

This specimen's time point label, per the study, means: baseline before first vaccination. This sample's treatment or condition label indicates: meningococcal conjugate vaccine given as trial control. Samples from vaccinated people were obtained from the UK trials COV001 and COV002, which included a single-blind randomized controlled phase 2/3 trial of AZD1222 (ChAdOx1 nCoV-19) in healthy adults. For TCRbeta chain sequencing, PBMC samples from trial participants were taken at day 0 and at day 28 after the second dose. The CDR3 regions of human TCRbeta chains were subjected to immunosequencing. For the original study's pipeline: TCRs in the repertoires were compared against a reference library of SARS-CoV-2-specific TCRs that had been generated with the MIRA antigen-specificity platform. Breadth was defined as the fraction of unique TCRs that were SARS-CoV-2-associated, and depth was defined as the fraction of total T cells that were SARS-CoV-2-associated. Each spike-specific TCR was assigned to its reactive spike region and to a CD4 or CD8 class using the MIRA data. Log10-transformed breadth and depth values were compared by one-way ANOVA with Sidak's multiple comparisons tests. Here the immuneACCESS table is served through TCRdb, limited to in-frame sequences with V and J called. Missing clones are a known gap in these copies; in checked studies unresolved V genes cover under half, and the rest lacks a known reason. D and trimming come from the DNA, and the V and J calls and clone size come from that table. The sample profile shows some 140,000 clones; roughly 90% of them were found once. The ten largest clones capture approximately 5.1% of the sample.

As for this clone: The antigen it binds to is not known. Base qualities were left out, and no much larger clone turns up one base away.

For CDR1 and CDR2, the germline V gene lists SGHVS and FNYEAQ. The CDR3 goes from the cysteine to the phenylalanine over 13 residues. Only the CDR3 part of the read is kept: 39 bases, read in frame from the first base. The germline ends are 9 bases apart after V is trimmed by 3 bases and J by 6 bases. The chain uses TRBV7-6 and TRBJ1-5, with the D gene not clear enough to name. Source: peripheral blood, taken on day 0 of MenACWY control vaccination. The receptor's source is an adult in good health. The nucleotides read TGTGCCAGCAGCTTTGGCGGGGTTCAGCCCCAGCATTTT. This yields the protein CASSFGGVQPQHF.